A selection of T cell receptor beta chains follows, all from one sample in a study of metastatic and nonmetastatic thyroid tumors. TCRdb re-processed the PCR reads through MiXCR. The data contain some 15,000 clones, approximately 30% of them singletons. The sample taken for sequencing was tumor tissue. These receptors came from a female donor with papillary thyroid cancer or a benign thyroid nodule (not recorded which). Some clones in this sample may be carry-over from other donors' samples. Each CDR3 is given with its conserved first and last residue. Each record gives: clone size, J gene, D gene, V gene, CDR3 DNA, CDR3 protein. A D gene is named only where the DNA matches it firmly. Clone size is given for some rows only: seen once, a few or many times, or a class if the clone is expanded.

size: medium-sized
J: TRBJ2-1
D: TRBD1
V: TRBV28
DNA: TGTGCCAGCAGTCCCGACAGGGGGCGGAACAATGAGCAGTTCTTC
CDR3: CASSPDRGRNNEQFF

size: few
J: TRBJ1-1
D: NA
V: TRBV27
DNA: TGTGCCAGCAGTTTATACAGGCGGACTGAAGCTTTCTTT
CDR3: CASSLYRRTEAFF

size: once
J: TRBJ2-5
D: NA
V: TRBV20-1
DNA: TGCAGTGCTAGGATGGGCAGGGAGACGGAGACCCAGTACTTC
CDR3: CSARMGRETETQYF

size: few
J: TRBJ2-7
D: NA
V: TRBV6-1
DNA: TGTGCCAGCAGTGAACTTGCTGGAAGGGGTTTTCCCTACGAGCAGTACTTC
CDR3: CASSELAGRGFPYEQYF

size: NA
J: TRBJ2-7
D: NA
V: TRBV5-4
DNA: TGTGCCAGCAGCTTGGAAGCAGGGCCTGCAGGGGAGCAGTACTTC
CDR3: CASSLEAGPAGEQYF

size: NA
J: TRBJ2-7
D: NA
V: TRBV11-2
DNA: TGTGCCAGCAGCTTAGAGGGACTTAATAACGAGCAGTACTTC
CDR3: CASSLEGLNNEQYF

size: NA
J: TRBJ1-3
D: NA
V: TRBV20-1
DNA: TGCAGTGCTATCTCTGGAAACACCATATATTTT
CDR3: CSAISGNTIYF

size: many
J: TRBJ1-1
D: NA
V: TRBV13
DNA: TGTGCCAGCAGCTTAGAAGGGGACCCTGAAGCTTTCTTT
CDR3: CASSLEGDPEAFF

size: NA
J: TRBJ2-7
D: NA
V: TRBV6-2/TRBV6-3
DNA: TGTGCCAGCAGTTACGCGGTTGAGCAGTACTTC
CDR3: CASSYAVEQYF

size: many
J: TRBJ2-3
D: TRBD2
V: TRBV30
DNA: TGTGCCTGGAGTGTACGGCGGGGGGGCATTCAAGATACGCAGTATTTT
CDR3: CAWSVRRGGIQDTQYF

size: NA
J: TRBJ1-1
D: NA
V: TRBV28
DNA: TGTGCCAGCAGTTATGGTTCAGGGTACGCTTTCTTT
CDR3: CASSYGSGYAFF

size: NA
J: TRBJ2-7
D: NA
V: TRBV30
DNA: TGTGCCTGGAAAACGGACCGCCGCTCCTACGAGCAGTACTTC
CDR3: CAWKTDRRSYEQYF

size: NA
J: TRBJ2-5
D: TRBD1
V: TRBV6-5
DNA: TGTGCCAGCAGTTTCCGGGACAGCCAAGAGACCCAGTACTTC
CDR3: CASSFRDSQETQYF

size: many
J: TRBJ2-3
D: NA
V: TRBV4-2
DNA: TGTGCCAGCAGCCAAGTCAGGCACGGTTTTGGTAGGACAGATACGCAGTATTTT
CDR3: CASSQVRHGFGRTDTQYF

size: many
J: TRBJ1-5
D: NA
V: TRBV12-3/TRBV12-4
DNA: TGTGCCAGCAGTTTAGAGAGGGCCTCGCTAGGGCAGCCCCAGCATTTT
CDR3: CASSLERASLGQPQHF

size: few
J: TRBJ2-7
D: TRBD1
V: TRBV10-2
DNA: TGCGCCAGCAGTGAGCTAACAGGGGCGGCCTACGAGCAGTACTTC
CDR3: CASSELTGAAYEQYF

size: NA
J: TRBJ2-2
D: NA
V: TRBV30
DNA: TGTGCCTGGACACGGCAGGGATTCACCGGGGAGCTGTTTTTT
CDR3: CAWTRQGFTGELFF

size: NA
J: TRBJ2-3
D: TRBD1
V: TRBV30
DNA: TGTGCCTTGAGCAGGGGGACAGATACGCAGTATTTT
CDR3: CALSRGTDTQYF

size: medium-sized
J: TRBJ2-2
D: NA
V: TRBV19
DNA: TGTGCCAGTAGTATTCCAGGGAGTAACACCGGGGAGCTGTTTTTT
CDR3: CASSIPGSNTGELFF

size: many
J: TRBJ2-5
D: TRBD1
V: TRBV5-1
DNA: TGCGCCAGCAGCCCCGGGAGACAGGGGGCTAAAGAGACCCAGTACTTC
CDR3: CASSPGRQGAKETQYF

size: few
J: TRBJ2-2
D: NA
V: TRBV6-1
DNA: TGTGCCAGCAACAACCGGGCGGACTACACCGGGGAGCTGTTTTTT
CDR3: CASNNRADYTGELFF

size: medium-sized
J: TRBJ2-5
D: NA
V: TRBV9
DNA: TGTGCCAGCAATCCTACCGGGCTCCAAGAGACCCAGTACTTC
CDR3: CASNPTGLQETQYF

size: few
J: TRBJ2-1
D: TRBD2
V: TRBV27
DNA: TGTGCCAGCAGTTTAGCGGGGGGGATGCACAATGAGCAGTTCTTC
CDR3: CASSLAGGMHNEQFF

size: few
J: TRBJ1-5
D: NA
V: TRBV28
DNA: TGTGCCAGCAGTTTCCCAGGGGACAATCAGCCCCAGCATTTT
CDR3: CASSFPGDNQPQHF

size: medium-sized
J: TRBJ1-3
D: TRBD1
V: TRBV9
DNA: TGTGCCAGCAGCCCCACCGGACAGGGCTCTCTCTCTGGAAACACCATATATTTT
CDR3: CASSPTGQGSLSGNTIYF

size: few
J: TRBJ1-6
D: TRBD1
V: TRBV6-2/TRBV6-3
DNA: TGTGCCAGCAGTTACTCGATCCAGGGGGCGCGTAATTCACCCCTCCACTTT
CDR3: CASSYSIQGARNSPLHF

size: many
J: TRBJ1-1
D: NA
V: TRBV27
DNA: TGTGCCAGCAGTCCGGGACAATACACTGAAGCTTTCTTT
CDR3: CASSPGQYTEAFF

size: NA
J: TRBJ1-2
D: NA
V: TRBV20-1
DNA: TGCAGTGCTACCCCAGCAGGGGTTGTTGCCTATGGCTACACCTTC
CDR3: CSATPAGVVAYGYTF

size: medium-sized
J: TRBJ1-6
D: NA
V: TRBV18
DNA: TGTGCCAGCTCACCCCGACAGGACGCTTCACCCCTCCACTTT
CDR3: CASSPRQDASPLHF

size: NA
J: TRBJ1-2
D: NA
V: TRBV30
DNA: TGTGCCTGGAGTGTTAACGAGTTGATCTATGGCTACACCTTC
CDR3: CAWSVNELIYGYTF

size: NA
J: TRBJ1-1
D: NA
V: TRBV11-2
DNA: TGTGCCAGCAGCTCATGGGACACTGAAGCTTTCTTT
CDR3: CASSSWDTEAFF

size: few
J: TRBJ2-1
D: NA
V: TRBV20-1
DNA: TGCAGTGCTAGAGTAGGGGGAGGCACGAGCAATGAGCAGTTCTTC
CDR3: CSARVGGGTSNEQFF

size: NA
J: TRBJ2-5
D: NA
V: TRBV2
DNA: TGTGCCAGCAGTGAAGCGTGGCAGGGTGTGCGGGAGACCCAGTACTTC
CDR3: CASSEAWQGVRETQYF